This T cell receptor beta chain is drawn from a study of post-analysis software for immune sequencing data. Study information: The cohort encompassed relapsing-remitting, secondary progressive and progressive-relapsing multiple sclerosis disease courses.

This clonotype was detected a few times. The antigen is unknown. TCR beta cDNA libraries included unique molecular identifiers. About 500,000 cDNA molecules were obtained per 1 to 10 million input T cells. TCRdb called the PCR reads again in MiXCR, with one record for every CDR3 protein. This sample has a few hundred thousand distinct CDR3 sequences, with over 30% found just once. Trimming left V 2 bases short and J 4 bases short, with 8 bases between. This CDR3 is built from 13 residues. Germline CDR1 MDHEN, CDR2 SYDVKM. General observations from the study: Patients used several TRBV segments, including TRBV5-6, TRBV5-1 and TRBV20-1, more often than controls.

The TCR sequence derives from a girl aged 2 to 10 with multiple sclerosis. V usage is TRBV28 and J usage is TRBJ1-2, with D unresolved. What was sequenced was blood. The DNA for the CDR3 is TGTGCCAGCAGTTTAATGTCAGGCTATGGCTACACCTTC. Translation: CASSLMSGYGYTF.